This TCR beta chain was captured in a study of cytomegalovirus exposure and HLA in healthy donors. Study findings and constraints: The study designated about 160 TCR beta chains cytomegalovirus-associated. Some V segments could not be told apart, so they were left out, TRBV6-2 and TRBV6-3 among them.

The primer mix had 60 Vbeta and 13 Jbeta primers. Sequencing was performed with immunoSEQ multiplex PCR; in TCRdb, only in-frame clones are kept and a portion is missing. In the table there are more than 150,000 clones, around 80% of which are singletons. Turning to this clone: Its matching antigen is unknown.

The CDR3 runs to 13 residues. Germline assignment: CDR1 MNHEY and CDR2 SMNVEV (reference sequence). Trimming stripped 5 bases from V and 0 bases from J, with 6 bases between. Each donor's status was that of a healthy bone marrow donor. The rearrangement joins TRBV27 to TRBJ2-3, with unresolved D. This TCR came from a girl aged 5-17 years in good health and CMV-seropositive. Sequencing was done on a sample of PBMCs. CDR3 nucleotide sequence: TGTGCCAGCAGTCACGGGAGCACAGATACGCAGTATTTT. Its protein is CASSHGSTDTQYF.